This TCR beta chain emerged from a study of Graves' ophthalmopathy and Graves' hyperthyroidism (dated 2018 in TCRdb). Regarding the complete study: Peripheral blood was collected before any treatment was given, at the time of initial diagnosis. An independent validation cohort comprised 18 hyperthyroidism patients and 15 to 17 patients who later progressed from hyperthyroidism to ophthalmopathy. After sampling, hyperthyroidism patients received methimazole starting at 30 mg daily, and ophthalmopathy patients received high-dose intravenous methylprednisolone. T-cell repertoires of thyroid tissue and blood were compared in 5 or 6 hyperthyroidism patients. To explore V-J signatures that distinguish ophthalmopathy from hyperthyroidism, a discovery set of roughly 98 patients was enrolled, made up of approximately 45 with ophthalmopathy and 57 with stable hyperthyroidism. In total, around 130 blood samples were TCR-sequenced: approximately 42 ophthalmopathy, under 80 hyperthyroidism and some 17 hyperthyroidism-to-ophthalmopathy patients. To tell Graves' ophthalmopathy apart from Graves' hyperthyroidism, and to predict which patients would progress to ophthalmopathy, the study relied on TCR beta repertoire signatures. What the authors observed across the whole study: Most of the expanded thyroid clonotypes with a frequency above 0.001 were also detected in blood, and it was suggested that the thyroid immune response may be reflected by blood repertoires. Ophthalmopathy was separated from stable hyperthyroidism by the 13-signature model with 85% to 90% sensitivity and about 83% specificity in cross-validation and with 80%/75% in the test set. In validation, the model predicted ophthalmopathy progression with 55% to 71% sensitivity and 72.22% specificity; more than ten predicted patients were CT-confirmed with GO in a median of around 6 months. No statistical method was used to predetermine the sample size, and group allocation was not hidden from the investigators.

Ophthalmopathy patients had moderately to severely active disease, Clinical Activity Score of at least 3, NOSPECS grade of at least 4, and disease duration under 3 months. Patients with other autoimmune diseases, uncontrolled infections, pregnancy or lactation were excluded. Clinical symptoms, serum thyroxine, TRAb, thyroid ultrasound and orbital computed tomography formed the basis of the diagnosis. Ficoll-Paque density gradient centrifugation was used to isolate PBMCs from approximately 10 ml of fresh peripheral blood. Trizol reagent was used to extract the total RNA, and its quality was then checked on an Agilent 2100 Bioanalyzer. For repertoire sequencing, the TCR beta CDR3 regions were amplified from RNA transcripts. The first round of RT-PCR was done with HTBI primers and the Qiagen OneStep RT-PCR kit, and was followed by a second round of multiplex PCR, then size selection and purification. Sequencing of the libraries was carried out on an Illumina HiSeq2000 in paired-end mode with 100 bp reads. On the study's bioinformatics: SOAPnuke was used to process the reads, removing any read that contained adapters or uncalled bases, had a mean Phred below 15, or lacked an exact match to the constant primer or identifier. High-quality paired reads were merged with COPE v1.2.5. Each unique nucleotide sequence was treated as a clonotype, and MiTCR v1.1 was used to align the clonotypes to the IMGT TRB V, D and J references. The analysis was limited to V-J combinations with a frequency above 0.0001, which together covered 99% to 99.2% of the repertoires. For each V-J combination, a TCR clonal expansion and chaos score was defined as the ratio of F50 clonal expansion to chaos observed in the TCRdist matrix. Welch's t-statistics and random forest were used to narrow the features down to about twelve V-J combinations, which were then fed into a naive Bayes classifier. The Morisita-Horn index was used to measure how similar the thyroid and blood repertoires were. The public reads were reanalyzed by TCRdb: fastp trimming at Q25, MiXCR alignment, in-frame beta chains only. For every CDR3 protein sequence, its rows merge into one entry that carries the most common genes and DNA. None of the V and J calls come from the authors' own analysis; TCRdb made them. Counted in this sample were under 350,000 distinct CDR3 sequences; 15% to 20% of them appeared once. The ten largest clones capture over 9% of the sample.

Details on this clonotype: Its cognate antigen has yet to be identified. No base-level quality is on record; no much larger clone is a single base apart.

Sequencing used peripheral blood. This clonotype originated in an adult man with Graves' ophthalmopathy.

The CDR3 here reads CASTDPQGYTEAFF. The DNA is TGTGCCAGCACCGATCCTCAGGGTTACACTGAAGCTTTCTTT. Recombination linked TRBV6-2 or TRBV6-3 to TRBJ1-1, and TRBD1 may be the D gene, going by 5 matching bases. V sheds 7 bases and J sheds 3 bases, leaving 15 bases between their ends. The CDR3, cysteine through phenylalanine, is 14 amino acids long. Just CDR3 DNA is preserved here, 42 bases in frame from base 1. The germline V gene provides CDR1 MNHEY and CDR2 SVGEGT.